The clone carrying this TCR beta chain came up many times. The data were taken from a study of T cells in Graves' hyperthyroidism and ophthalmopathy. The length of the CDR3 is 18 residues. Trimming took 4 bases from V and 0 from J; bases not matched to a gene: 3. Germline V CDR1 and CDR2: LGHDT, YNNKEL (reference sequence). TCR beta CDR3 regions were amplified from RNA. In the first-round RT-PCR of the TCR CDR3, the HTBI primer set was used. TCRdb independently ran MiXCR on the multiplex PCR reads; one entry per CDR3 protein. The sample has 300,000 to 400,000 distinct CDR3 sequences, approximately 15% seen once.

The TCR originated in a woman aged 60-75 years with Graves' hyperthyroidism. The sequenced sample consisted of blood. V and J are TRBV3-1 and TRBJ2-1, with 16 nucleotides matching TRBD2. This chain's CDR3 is CASSPGTSGRGSYNEQFF. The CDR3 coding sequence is TGTGCCAGCAGCCCGGGGACTAGCGGGAGGGGCTCCTACAATGAGCAGTTCTTC.